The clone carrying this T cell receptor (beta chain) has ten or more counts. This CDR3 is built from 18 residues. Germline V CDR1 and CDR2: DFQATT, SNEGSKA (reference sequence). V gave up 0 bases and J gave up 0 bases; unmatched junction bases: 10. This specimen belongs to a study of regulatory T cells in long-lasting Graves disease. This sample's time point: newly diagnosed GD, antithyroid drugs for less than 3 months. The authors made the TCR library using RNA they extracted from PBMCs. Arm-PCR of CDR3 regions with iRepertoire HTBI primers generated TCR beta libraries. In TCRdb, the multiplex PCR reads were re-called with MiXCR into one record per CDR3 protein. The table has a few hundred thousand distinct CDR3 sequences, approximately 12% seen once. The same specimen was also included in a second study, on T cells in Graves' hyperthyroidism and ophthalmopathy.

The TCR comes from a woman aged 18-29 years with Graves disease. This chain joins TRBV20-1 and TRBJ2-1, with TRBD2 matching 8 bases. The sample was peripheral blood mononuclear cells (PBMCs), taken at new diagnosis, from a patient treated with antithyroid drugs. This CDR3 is CSARDVRTSGGSYNEQFF. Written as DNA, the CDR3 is TGCAGTGCTAGAGATGTCCGCACTAGCGGAGGCTCCTACAATGAGCAGTTCTTC.